The clone carrying this T cell receptor beta chain has just a few counts. Its antigen is not identified. Germline V gene data show CDR1 as SGDLS and CDR2 as YYNGEE. Trimming cost V 6 bases and J 1 base, with 11 bases left between them. The CDR3 runs 14 residues. The data derive from a study of identical twins. Points from the study as a whole: The abundant beta clonotypes from cord blood had fewer insertions, and memory repertoires had none of this. Excess low generation probability was seen in twin-shared out-of-frame alpha sequences. The study found weaker excess twin sharing in beta out-of-frame sequences. Monozygotic twin pairs showed more out-of-frame TCR alpha sharing than models estimated.

TCRdb re-called the 5' RACE reads with MiXCR, one entry per CDR3 protein. Here the sample spans around 490,000 distinct CDR3 sequences, more than 13% being singletons. This same sample was also taken into another study, of yellow fever vaccine responses in identical twins.

The chain joins TRBV9 to TRBJ2-1, with a possible D match to TRBD2 (6 bases). The sequence was obtained from a woman aged 18-30 years in good health. The sample was CD4+ T cells sorted from blood. CDR3 DNA: TGTGCCAGCACCGCGGGGTTATCCTACAATGAGCAGTTCTTC. Amino acids: CASTAGLSYNEQFF.